This TCR beta chain was sequenced during a study of blood T cell repertoires in COVID-19. The CDR3 has 13 amino acids. V shed 7 bases and J shed 4 bases, with 13 bases lying between them. The germline CDR1 and CDR2 sequences are MNHEY and SMNVEV (reference sequence). In its sample, this clone was seen once. Authors' methods: Amplification of reference gene primers was used by the study to estimate nucleated cell counts. Here immunoSEQ multiplex PCR was the method, and the copy in TCRdb shows in-frame clones only, minus some. The D gene and trimming were derived from the DNA, and the V and J assignments and clone size from that table. In the table there are about 58,000 clones, roughly 90% of which are singletons.

The source is a woman aged 55-69 years with active COVID-19. The chain combines TRBV27 with TRBJ1-1, with D perhaps matching TRBD1 (6 bases). The sample comprised peripheral blood. The CDR3 sequence: CASNDRGSTEAFF. The CDR3 DNA sequence: TGTGCCAGCAACGATAGGGGGAGCACTGAAGCTTTCTTT.